This is a list of T cell receptor beta chains from one sample in a study of identical twins. TCRdb independently ran MiXCR on the 5' RACE reads; one entry per CDR3 protein. The table has about 530,000 distinct CDR3 sequences, approximately 20% seen once. These records were also assigned to another study, of yellow fever vaccine responses in identical twins.

Material: CD4+ T cells sorted from blood. The receptors were gathered from a woman in her late teens or twenties in good health. Each CDR3 is given with its conserved first and last residue. A D gene is named only where the DNA matches it firmly. Not every row has a clone size; where given, it reads once, few, many or a size class.

abundance,d_gene,v_gene,j_gene,len,CDR3nt,CDR3aa
few,TRBD2,TRBV12-3/TRBV12-4,TRBJ2-1,11,TGTGCCAGCAGTTTCCGGGAGGGGCAGTTCTTC,CASSFREGQFF
.,.,TRBV18,TRBJ1-1,13,TGTGCCAGCTCACCTCAGGAGTTCACTGAAGCTTTCTTT,CASSPQEFTEAFF
.,.,TRBV19,TRBJ1-5,13,TGTGCCAGTACCGTGGACATAAATCAGCCCCAGCATTTT,CASTVDINQPQHF
few,.,TRBV27,TRBJ2-2,16,TGTGCCAGCAGTAACCTCCTTCTCCTGGCCGGCCGGGAGCTGTTTTTT,CASSNLLLLAGRELFF
.,.,TRBV6-1,TRBJ1-6,12,TGTGCCAGCAGAGCGGACCCAGGGGCCCTCCACTTT,CASRADPGALHF
.,.,TRBV29-1,TRBJ1-6,14,TGCAGCGCATGCCATAAGGTCAGGGATTCACCCCTCCACTTT,CSACHKVRDSPLHF
.,.,TRBV12-3/TRBV12-4,TRBJ1-4,14,TGTGCCAGCAGCTCCGACAGGTTTAATGAAAAACTGTTTTTT,CASSSDRFNEKLFF
.,TRBD1,TRBV5-1,TRBJ2-3,15,TGCGCCAGCAGCGGAAGGACAGGGGTTACAGATACGCAGTATTTT,CASSGRTGVTDTQYF
.,.,TRBV3-1,TRBJ1-1,14,TGTGCCAGCAGCCAACGCAGGGCAGACACTGAAGCTTTCTTT,CASSQRRADTEAFF
few,.,TRBV12-3/TRBV12-4,TRBJ2-2,14,TGTGCCAGCAGTTTCAATGGCGACACCGGGGAGCTGTTTTTT,CASSFNGDTGELFF
few,.,TRBV5-1,TRBJ2-1,17,TGCGCCAGCAGCCAGGTTCCCCTTGGGAGCTCCTACAATGAGCAGTTCTTC,CASSQVPLGSSYNEQFF
few,.,TRBV25-1,TRBJ2-2,15,TGTGCCAGCAGCGAACCCCAGGGTAACACCGGGGAGCTGTTTTTT,CASSEPQGNTGELFF
.,TRBD2,TRBV5-1,TRBJ2-7,13,TGCGCCAGCAGCGTAGCGGGAAGCAACGAGCAGTACTTC,CASSVAGSNEQYF
.,.,TRBV20-1,TRBJ1-5,15,TGCAGTGCTACACAGGGCCTAGTGAGCAATCAGCCCCAGCATTTT,CSATQGLVSNQPQHF
.,.,TRBV3-1,TRBJ2-2,16,TGTGCCAGCAGCCTGCCGCCCACGCAATTCGCCGGGGAGCTGTTTTTT,CASSLPPTQFAGELFF
few,TRBD1,TRBV4-2,TRBJ2-2,16,TGTGCCAGCAGCCAAGATTTGACAGGGTGGGGCGGGGAGCTGTTTTTT,CASSQDLTGWGGELFF
few,.,TRBV11-2,TRBJ1-1,16,TGTGCCAGCAGCTTATGGGACTCCGGCTCGGGGGTTGAAGCTTTCTTT,CASSLWDSGSGVEAFF
few,.,TRBV12-3/TRBV12-4,TRBJ2-6,16,TGTGCCAGCAGTTTCGGATTCGGCTCTGGGGCCAACGTCCTGACTTTC,CASSFGFGSGANVLTF
few,.,TRBV3-1,TRBJ1-4,16,TGTGCCAGCAGCCACCCCCCGGCTACAACTAATGAAAAACTGTTTTTT,CASSHPPATTNEKLFF
.,TRBD1,TRBV9,TRBJ2-1,12,TGTGCCAGCAGCGCCCGGGACAGCGAGCAGTTCTTC,CASSARDSEQFF
few,.,TRBV10-3,TRBJ2-7,12,TGTGCCATCGCCCGGAACAGCTACGAGCAGTACTTC,CAIARNSYEQYF
.,.,TRBV18,TRBJ1-6,15,TGTGCCAGCTCACCACGAAGGGGAGATGGTTCACCCCTCCACTTT,CASSPRRGDGSPLHF
few,TRBD1,TRBV6-1,TRBJ1-2,15,TGTGCCAGCAGTCCCGCTGGGACAGCGAACTATGGCTACACCTTC,CASSPAGTANYGYTF
few,.,TRBV3-1,TRBJ2-1,13,TGTGCCAGCAGCCAACTAAGGGACAATGAGCAGTTCTTC,CASSQLRDNEQFF
few,TRBD1,TRBV29-1,TRBJ1-1,13,TGCAGCGGCAGACAGGGGGCGGCCACTGAAGCTTTCTTT,CSGRQGAATEAFF
few,.,TRBV29-1,TRBJ2-1,13,TGCAGCGTTGAAGATCTGCCTGGGAATGAGCAGTTCTTC,CSVEDLPGNEQFF
few,TRBD2,TRBV9,TRBJ2-3,15,TGTGCCAGCAGCGTCCGGGAGGGGAGCACAGATACGCAGTATTTT,CASSVREGSTDTQYF
.,.,TRBV6-2/TRBV6-3,TRBJ2-3,13,TGTGCCAGCAGTATCCGGGAGTGGGATACGCAGTATTTT,CASSIREWDTQYF
.,TRBD2,TRBV10-3,TRBJ2-1,13,TGTGCCATCAGAGGGACTAGTGGAAATGAGCAGTTCTTC,CAIRGTSGNEQFF
few,.,TRBV5-1,TRBJ2-3,14,TGCGCCAGCAGCTTGGGGCTTATCACAGATACGCAGTATTTT,CASSLGLITDTQYF
.,.,TRBV5-1,TRBJ2-2,14,TGCGCCAGCTCCCCGGGCTTCAACACCGGGGAGCTGTTTTTT,CASSPGFNTGELFF
.,.,TRBV24-1,TRBJ2-2,16,TGTGCCACCAGTGATTTGGGGGCAGGGGATACCGGGGAGCTGTTTTTT,CATSDLGAGDTGELFF
.,TRBD1,TRBV9,TRBJ2-5,16,TGTGCCAGCAGCGCCCCCGGGACAGGGTACCAAGAGACCCAGTACTTC,CASSAPGTGYQETQYF
few,.,TRBV24-1,TRBJ1-5,15,TGTGCCACCAGTGATTCGAGGACAGCGAATCAGCCCCAGCATTTT,CATSDSRTANQPQHF
.,.,TRBV14,TRBJ2-2,18,TGTGCCAGCAGCCAAGATGCCCAGGGATACGCGAACACCGGGGAGCTGTTTTTT,CASSQDAQGYANTGELFF
few,TRBD2,TRBV11-2,TRBJ2-1,16,TGTGCCAGCAGCTTCCCGAGCGGGAGTTCCTACAATGAGCAGTTCTTC,CASSFPSGSSYNEQFF
.,.,TRBV11-2,TRBJ2-5,14,TGTGCCAGCAACTTTCGGACAGCGAAAGAGACCCAGTACTTC,CASNFRTAKETQYF
.,.,TRBV28,TRBJ2-5,15,TGTGCCAGCAGATCGGGCCTAACAAGGGAAGAGACCCAGTACTTC,CASRSGLTREETQYF
few,.,TRBV5-1,TRBJ2-1,16,TGCGCCAGCAGACTGACCAACGACCCCTCCTACAATGAGCAGTTCTTC,CASRLTNDPSYNEQFF
few,.,TRBV7-2,TRBJ2-3,15,TGTGCCAGCAGCTTCCTAGAAGGGAGCACAGATACGCAGTATTTT,CASSFLEGSTDTQYF
many,.,TRBV6-5,TRBJ1-1,12,TGTGCCAGCAGGCAGGGGAACACTGAAGCTTTCTTT,CASRQGNTEAFF
few,TRBD2,TRBV6-5,TRBJ2-1,16,TGTGCCAGCAGTTACTCGTTGTGGGGGGACTATTATGAGCAGTTCTTC,CASSYSLWGDYYEQFF
few,.,TRBV29-1,TRBJ2-2,14,TGCAGCGTTCTCCGACAGGATTACACCGGGGAGCTGTTTTTT,CSVLRQDYTGELFF
.,TRBD1,TRBV4-1,TRBJ1-6,16,TGCGCCAGCGCCTTCGCAAACAGGGGGCTGAATTCACCCCTCCACTTT,CASAFANRGLNSPLHF
.,.,TRBV29-1,TRBJ2-3,17,TGCAGCGTTGAAGATAGAGTTGCTACTGGCCGCACAGATACGCAGTATTTT,CSVEDRVATGRTDTQYF
.,.,TRBV6-5,TRBJ2-1,17,TGTGCCAGCAGTTACTCCCCTGTGTCGGGACTCTACAATGAGCAGTTCTTC,CASSYSPVSGLYNEQFF